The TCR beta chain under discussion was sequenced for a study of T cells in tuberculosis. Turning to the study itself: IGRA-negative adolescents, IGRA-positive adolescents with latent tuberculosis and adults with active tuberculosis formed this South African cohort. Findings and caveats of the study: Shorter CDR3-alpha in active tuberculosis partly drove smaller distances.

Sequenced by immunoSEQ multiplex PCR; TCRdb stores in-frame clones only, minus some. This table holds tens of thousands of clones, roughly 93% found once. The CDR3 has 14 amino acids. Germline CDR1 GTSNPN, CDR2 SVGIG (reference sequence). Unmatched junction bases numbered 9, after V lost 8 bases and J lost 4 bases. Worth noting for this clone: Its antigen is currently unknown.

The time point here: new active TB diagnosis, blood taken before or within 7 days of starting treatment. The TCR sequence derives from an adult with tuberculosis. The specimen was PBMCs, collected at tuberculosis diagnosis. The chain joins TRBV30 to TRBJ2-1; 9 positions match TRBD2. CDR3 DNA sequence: TGTGCCGGCTTAGCGGGGGATCGTTACAATGAGCAGTTCTTC. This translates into CAGLAGDRYNEQFF.